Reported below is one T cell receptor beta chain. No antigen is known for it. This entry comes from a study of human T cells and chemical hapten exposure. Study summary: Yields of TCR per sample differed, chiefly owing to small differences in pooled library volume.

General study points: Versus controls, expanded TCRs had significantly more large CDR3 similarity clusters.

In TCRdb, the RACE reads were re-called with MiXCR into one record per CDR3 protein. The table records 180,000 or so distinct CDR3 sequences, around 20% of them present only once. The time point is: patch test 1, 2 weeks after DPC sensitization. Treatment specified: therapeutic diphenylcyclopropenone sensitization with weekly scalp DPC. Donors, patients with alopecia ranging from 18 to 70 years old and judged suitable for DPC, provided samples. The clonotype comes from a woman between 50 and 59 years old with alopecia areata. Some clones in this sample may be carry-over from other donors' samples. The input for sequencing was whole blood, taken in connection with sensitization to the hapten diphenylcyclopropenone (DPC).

The CDR3 nucleotides read TGTGCCATCAGCCGGGAGTCCCCCTACGAGCAGTACTTC. Translated, it gives CAISRESPYEQYF. The chain carries TRBV10-3 and TRBJ2-7, with D perhaps TRBD2 (6 bases). From germline, CDR1 is ENHRY and CDR2 SYGVKD. V was trimmed by 6 bases and J by 2 bases, leaving 11 bases between them. CDR3 size: 13 residues.